One and the same sample provided the 6 T cell receptor beta chains below, sequenced in a study of a mutant IDH1 vaccine in newly diagnosed glioma. The protocol was immunoSEQ multiplex PCR, while the TCRdb copy is restricted to in-frame clones and leaves out a portion. The profile shows tens of thousands of clones, around 85% of them singletons. For these TCRs, the target antigens are not known. As for time point: week 35, safety follow-up. In the vaccine, a single dose held 300 ug of the mutant IDH1 20-mer peptide, along with topical imiquimod. Sequencing was performed on PBMCs, taken from a glioma patient whose treatment included an IDH1 peptide vaccine. These receptors were obtained from a man aged 35 to 55 with glioma.

This clone was picked up one time. The CDR3 sequence is CASSPLGGGEQFF. CDR3 DNA: TGCGCCAGCAGTCCCTTGGGGGGAGGTGAGCAGTTCTTC. This sequence joins TRBV5-1 and TRBJ2-1, with D tentatively TRBD2 (6 bases). Germline V CDR1 and CDR2: SGHRS, YFSETQ. The CDR3 length is 13 residues. Deletions cut 5 bases from V and 9 bases from J, with 15 bases between.

V and J are TRBV2 and TRBJ1-1, with 8 bases aligning to TRBD1. V was clipped by 7 bases and J by 5 bases; unmatched bases: 9. From germline, CDR1 is SNHLY and CDR2 FYNNEI. This CDR3 is built from 14 residues. CDR3 nucleotide sequence: TGTGCCAGCACTGTACAGGGGGTGAGGACTGAAGCTTTCTTT. It translates to CASTVQGVRTEAFF.

Only one count was recorded for this clone. This sequence joins TRBV25-1 and TRBJ2-7; 9 nucleotides agree with TRBD1. In germline, CDR1 is MGHDK, CDR2 SYGVNS. V lost 7 bases, J lost 5 bases, and 6 bases stayed unmatched. The CDR3 contains 13 residues. CDR3 loop: CASNRDRVNEQYF. DNA for the CDR3: TGTGCCAGCAACCGGGACAGGGTTAACGAGCAGTACTTC.

The chain combines TRBV7-8 with TRBJ1-3; D is unclear. Germline V gives CDR1 SGHVS, CDR2 FQNEAQ. The CDR3 consists of 14 residues. Trimming left V 1 base short and J 1 base short, with 5 bases between. Here the CDR3 DNA reads TGTGCCAGCAGCTTAGTAACGTCTGGAAACACCATATATTTT. Its protein product is CASSLVTSGNTIYF. Together with reference TRBV7-8 and TRBJ1-3, the CDR3 gives the full variable domain: GAGVSQSPRYKVAKRGQDVALRCDPISGHVSLFWYQQALGQGPEFLTYFQNEAQLDKSGLPSDRFFAERPEGSVSTLKIQRTQQEDSAVYLCASSLVTSGNTIYFGEGSWLTVV.

The chain uses TRBV18 and TRBJ2-2; D unclear. V was cut by 2 bases and J by 2 bases, with 9 bases left in between. The V gene's germline CDR1 is KGHSH and CDR2 LQKENI. CDR3 size: 15 residues. The CDR3 DNA sequence: TGTGCCAGCTCACCAAAGGGCCCAAACACCGGGGAGCTGTTTTTT. It codes for CASSPKGPNTGELFF.

By share, this clone counts as medium-sized. The gene calls are TRBV14 and TRBJ1-4; D not resolved. CDR1 is SGHDN, CDR2 FVKESK, per germline. This CDR3 is built from 15 residues. Deletions cut 4 bases from V and 8 bases from J, with 17 bases between. The CDR3: CASSLLRSVGEKLFF. CDR3 bases: TGTGCCAGCAGCCTCTTACGATCGGTGGGGGAAAAACTGTTTTTT. The whole variable domain, filled in from reference TRBV14 and TRBJ1-4, reads EAGVTQFPSHSVIEKGQTVTLRCDPISGHDNLYWYRRVMGKEIKFLLHFVKESKQDESGMPNNRFLAERTGGTYSTLKVQPAELEDSGVYFCASSLLRSVGEKLFFGSGTQLSVL.